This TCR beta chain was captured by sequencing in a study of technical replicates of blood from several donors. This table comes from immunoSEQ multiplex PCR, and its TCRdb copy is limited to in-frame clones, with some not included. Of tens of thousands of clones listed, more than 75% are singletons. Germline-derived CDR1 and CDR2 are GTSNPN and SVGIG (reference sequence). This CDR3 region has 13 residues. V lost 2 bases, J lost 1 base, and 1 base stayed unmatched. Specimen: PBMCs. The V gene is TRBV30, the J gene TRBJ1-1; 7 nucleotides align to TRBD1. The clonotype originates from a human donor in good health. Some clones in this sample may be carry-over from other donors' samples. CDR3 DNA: TGTGCCTGGAGTAGACAGGGGAACACTGAAGCTTTCTTT. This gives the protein CAWSRQGNTEAFF.